This is a list of T cell receptor beta chains from one sample in a study of long-term antiretroviral therapy in people with HIV. The data were produced by immunoSEQ multiplex PCR, yet TCRdb's version contains in-frame clones alone and is incomplete. The data hold around 20,000 clones, with around 78% observed a single time. Here the sequenced sample was unsorted PBMCs, taken 2.2 years after starting antiretroviral therapy. Receptor source: a man between 50 and 59 years old with HIV. Both conserved end residues are part of each CDR3. A D gene is named only where the DNA matches it firmly. Clone size, where shown, is once, few, many, or a class for clones that have expanded.

length	J	V	size	D	CDR3	DNA
16	TRBJ2-3	TRBV18	.	TRBD1	CASSRTGALNTDTQYF	TGTGCCAGCTCTCGGACAGGGGCGTTGAACACAGATACGCAGTATTTT
16	TRBJ2-1	TRBV4-3	.	TRBD2	CASSRSGGSSYNEQFF	TGCGCCAGCAGCCGTAGTGGCGGGAGCTCCTACAATGAGCAGTTCTTC
16	TRBJ2-5	TRBV11-2	.	.	CASSSTLVAGKETQYF	TGTGCCAGCAGCTCCACGTTGGTGGCCGGGAAAGAGACCCAGTACTTC
16	TRBJ2-2	TRBV4-2	.	.	CASSHGTTGATGELFF	TGTGCCAGCAGCCATGGAACTACGGGGGCAACCGGGGAGCTGTTTTTT
14	TRBJ1-1	TRBV27	.	TRBD1	CASSTGQGWTEAFF	TGTGCCAGCAGTACCGGACAGGGGTGGACTGAAGCTTTCTTT
15	TRBJ2-1	TRBV28	.	TRBD2	CASSNRSGRLNEQFF	TGTGCCAGCAGTAACCGTAGCGGGAGGTTAAATGAGCAGTTCTTC
15	TRBJ1-4	TRBV18	.	.	CASSPLRVGGEKLFF	TGTGCCAGCTCACCCCTCAGGGTGGGAGGTGAAAAACTGTTTTTT
15	TRBJ2-7	TRBV29-1	once	.	CSVEANKGNRPEQYF	TGCAGCGTTGAAGCCAACAAGGGGAATCGTCCTGAGCAGTACTTC
16	TRBJ2-3	TRBV7-2	.	.	CASSLEGRLFTDTQYF	TGTGCCAGCAGCTTAGAGGGACGGCTTTTTACAGATACGCAGTATTTT
12	TRBJ1-2	TRBV6-5	.	.	CASSYFGGGYTF	TGTGCCAGCAGTTACTTTGGGGGTGGCTACACCTTC
16	TRBJ1-2	TRBV27	.	.	CASSLPRQAGNYGYTF	TGTGCCAGCAGTTTACCCCGACAGGCGGGGAACTATGGCTACACCTTC
12	TRBJ2-7	TRBV10-3	.	.	CAISEWGYEQYF	TGTGCCATCAGTGAGTGGGGGTACGAGCAGTACTTC
16	TRBJ2-7	TRBV11-2	.	TRBD2	CASSLVAGYSSYEQYF	TGTGCCAGCAGCTTAGTAGCGGGGTATAGCTCCTACGAGCAGTACTTC
14	TRBJ1-2	TRBV5-1	.	.	CASSPQGTNYGYTF	TGCGCCAGCAGCCCACAGGGCACTAACTATGGCTACACCTTC
12	TRBJ2-1	TRBV11-3	.	.	CASSFGTNEQFF	TGTGCCAGCAGCTTTGGGACTAATGAGCAGTTCTTC
15	TRBJ1-3	TRBV9	.	TRBD1	CASSVQGDRGRPIYF	TGTGCCAGCAGCGTCCAAGGGGACAGGGGGCGCCCCATATATTTT
17	TRBJ2-6	TRBV4-3	.	.	CASSQTTPSSGANVLTF	TGCGCCAGCAGCCAAACGACGCCAAGCTCTGGGGCCAACGTCCTGACTTTC
15	TRBJ1-2	TRBV25-1	few	TRBD1	CASLGQGQDNYGYTF	TGTGCCAGTCTGGGACAGGGACAAGATAACTATGGCTACACCTTC
11	TRBJ2-1	TRBV27	.	.	CATSRWNEQFF	TGTGCCACCTCGAGATGGAATGAGCAGTTCTTC
15	TRBJ2-7	TRBV27	.	TRBD2	CASSVFSGRNTEQYF	TGTGCCAGCAGTGTTTTTAGCGGGAGAAATACCGAGCAGTACTTC
12	TRBJ2-7	TRBV2	few	.	CASIRTAGEQYF	TGTGCCAGCATTCGGACAGCAGGCGAGCAGTACTTC
14	TRBJ1-4	TRBV28	few	TRBD1	CASNRRGTNEKLFF	TGTGCCAGCAACCGCAGGGGGACTAATGAAAAACTGTTTTTT
15	TRBJ2-7	TRBV5-6	medium-sized	.	CASSFPGPLSYEQYF	TGTGCCAGCAGCTTCCCGGGCCCCCTTTCCTACGAGCAGTACTTC
17	TRBJ1-2	TRBV4-3	.	.	CASSHDPTQTGRYGYTF	TGCGCCAGCAGCCATGATCCCACCCAAACAGGGCGCTATGGCTACACCTTC
18	TRBJ1-1	TRBV27	.	TRBD1	CASSSGQGAVPINTEAFF	TGTGCCAGCAGTTCGGGACAGGGGGCGGTCCCTATCAACACTGAAGCTTTCTTT
12	TRBJ2-5	TRBV27	.	.	CASSTDLKTQYF	TGTGCCAGCAGTACAGACTTGAAGACCCAGTACTTC
14	TRBJ2-2	TRBV19	.	.	CASSYLVARGELFF	TGTGCCAGTAGTTACCTAGTGGCCCGCGGGGAGCTGTTTTTT
17	TRBJ2-2	TRBV7-8	.	.	CASSPLHRGGGTGELFF	TGTGCCAGCAGCCCATTACACAGGGGAGGAGGAACCGGGGAGCTGTTTTTT
15	TRBJ2-5	TRBV2	large	.	CASSPSQGFQETQYF	TGTGCCAGCAGTCCCTCCCAGGGGTTCCAAGAGACCCAGTACTTC
13	TRBJ2-5	TRBV10-3	.	.	CAISVRVEETQYF	TGTGCCATCAGTGTAAGGGTTGAGGAGACCCAGTACTTC
14	TRBJ2-7	TRBV19	.	.	CASSPRPGRDEQYF	TGTGCCAGTAGCCCGAGGCCGGGCCGCGACGAGCAGTACTTC
14	TRBJ1-2	TRBV6-5	.	TRBD1	CASSLRDSNYGYTF	TGTGCCAGCAGTCTCCGGGACAGTAACTATGGCTACACCTTC
15	TRBJ1-5	TRBV6-1	.	.	CASSDRVFSNQPQHF	TGTGCCAGCAGTGACCGGGTCTTTAGCAATCAGCCCCAGCATTTT
14	TRBJ1-1	TRBV5-4	.	.	CASSLGRRQSEAFF	TGTGCCAGCAGCTTGGGCCGCCGGCAATCTGAAGCTTTCTTT
18	TRBJ2-7	TRBV11-2	.	TRBD2	CASSLGSIGLGSSTGQYF	TGTGCCAGCAGCTTAGGATCAATCGGACTAGGTTCCTCTACGGGGCAGTACTTC
16	TRBJ2-1	TRBV4-3	.	TRBD2	CASNSRAGGPKDEQFF	TGCGCCAGCAACTCGAGGGCGGGAGGGCCGAAGGATGAGCAGTTCTTC